This T cell receptor beta chain was captured by sequencing in a study of blood T cell repertoires in COVID-19. Study in general: Whether acute or convalescent, the COVID-19 samples came from the United States, Italy and Spain. Nucleic acid was either cDNA or gDNA, and it came from T cells, B-cell-depleted T cells, or PBMCs.

CDR3 size: 15 residues. Germline V gives CDR1 LNHDA, CDR2 SQIVND (reference sequence). Germline trimming cut 2 bases from V and 1 base from J; bases unmatched to any gene: 1. Authors' data handling: Estimated nucleated cell counts came from reference gene primer amplification. Some clones are missing from TCRdb's copy, which holds only in-frame ones; the method was immunoSEQ multiplex PCR. V, J and clone size are those of that table, while D and trimming were read from the DNA. The repertoire holds 100,000 to 150,000 clones, with about 88% as singletons. This chain links TRBV19 with TRBJ2-2, with TRBD1 matching over 7 bases. The TCR was taken from an elderly woman with acute or convalescent COVID-19. Sequencing was performed on peripheral blood. CDR3 sequence: CASSIWTGNTGELFF. The CDR3 DNA follows: TGTGCCAGTAGTATATGGACAGGGAACACCGGGGAGCTGTTTTTT.